The T cell receptor beta chain described here comes from a study of CD4 T cell repertoires in COVID-19. V trimming: 5 bases; J trimming: 10 bases; junction bases outside the gene matches: 11. The V gene's germline CDR1 is SGHAT and CDR2 FQNNGV. This CDR3 region has 14 residues. To note about this clone: As yet, its antigen is unknown.

Whole-study findings and limits: Between roughly 6 and 26% of SARS-CoV-2 clonotypes also appeared in SARS-CoV and/or HKU1 spike cultures. Two or all three memory subsets shared several highly expanded SARS-CoV-2-reactive clonotypes.

These patients had recovered from COVID-19 ranging mild to severe. Repertoires were generated with immunoSEQ multiplex PCR, while TCRdb's copy carries only in-frame clones and drops some. Of over 75,000 clones listed, 83% are singletons. The source is a human donor who had COVID-19. The gene calls are TRBV11-2 and TRBJ2-1, with 7 bases aligning to TRBD2. The sequences come from CD4+ T cells from peripheral blood, collected after recovery from COVID-19. The CDR3 loop reads CASSARSGGGEQFF. The CDR3 DNA reads TGTGCCAGCAGCGCCCGGTCGGGGGGTGGCGAGCAGTTCTTC.